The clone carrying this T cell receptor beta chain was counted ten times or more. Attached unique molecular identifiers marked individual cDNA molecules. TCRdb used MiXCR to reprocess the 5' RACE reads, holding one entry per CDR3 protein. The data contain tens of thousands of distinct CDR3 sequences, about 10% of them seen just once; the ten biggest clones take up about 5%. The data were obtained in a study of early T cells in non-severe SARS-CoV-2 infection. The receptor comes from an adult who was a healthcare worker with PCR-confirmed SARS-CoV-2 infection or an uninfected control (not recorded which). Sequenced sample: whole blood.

The CDR3 protein is CATSDAGFSSNQPQHF. Here the CDR3 DNA reads TGTGCCACCAGTGATGCAGGGTTTTCGAGCAATCAGCCCCAGCATTTT. This rearrangement joins TRBV24-1 to TRBJ1-5; the D gene is possibly TRBD1 (5 bases). The CDR3 runs 16 residues. Germline lookup yields CDR1 KGHDR and CDR2 SFDVKD. V lost 3 bases and J lost 1, with 12 bases in between.